The clone carrying this TCR beta chain has a count of ten or more. Its antigen remains unknown. The data belong to a study of T-cell memory formation after mild COVID-19. Findings and caveats of the study: The main location of contracting CD4+ clones was CM and EM, and that of contracting CD8+ clones was EMRA. Later expanders leaned CD4+, whereas day 15 to 85 contracting clones were balanced CD4/CD8. Proof of SARS-CoV-2 specificity was absent for the second-wave clones that crested on day 37.

TCRdb reprocessed the 5' RACE reads with MiXCR, giving one entry per CDR3 protein. Among 180,000 or so distinct CDR3 sequences listed, 9.5% to 13% were seen once. Germline V CDR1 and CDR2: SGHTA, FQGNSA. V shed 4 bases and J shed 10 bases, with 20 bases lying between them. This CDR3 has 14 residues. The chain has TRBV7-2 and TRBJ2-7; possibly TRBD2 for D (6 bases). The sequencing input was PBMCs or a T cell subset sorted from them (not recorded which). The TCR comes from a man younger than 35 who had mild COVID-19 (a few samples of this study predate the infection). Cell type and time point are not known. CDR3 sequence (DNA): TGTGCCAGCAGCTCAATAGGCGGGGCGCGGAACCAGTACTTC. Translating it yields CASSSIGGARNQYF.